These 7 T cell receptor beta chains were all obtained from the same sample, sequenced in a study of T-cell memory formation after mild COVID-19. TCRdb passed the 5' RACE reads through MiXCR, listing each CDR3 protein once. Here the sample spans about 250,000 distinct CDR3 sequences, roughly 14% being singletons. The sequenced sample was PBMCs or a T cell subset sorted from them (not recorded which). The receptors derive from an adult woman who had mild COVID-19 (a few samples of this study predate the infection). Cell type and time point are not known.

The chain uses TRBV5-5 and TRBJ2-2, with D tentatively TRBD2 (5 bases). This CDR3 spans 18 amino acids. Germline V gene data show CDR1 as SGHKS and CDR2 as YYEKEE (reference sequence). The V gene lost 2 bases and the J gene lost 0 bases, with 17 bases spanning the gap. The CDR3 region has the DNA TGTGCCAGCAGCTTTCACGCTAGCAGTCAAGCGAACACCGGGGAGCTGTTTTTT. Its translation is CASSFHASSQANTGELFF.

This chain connects TRBV6-2 or TRBV6-3 to TRBJ2-5; TRBD1 or TRBD2 may be the D gene (5 bases each). The length of the CDR3 is 13 residues. Germline assignment: CDR1 MNHEY and CDR2 SVGEGT. V lost 5 bases and J lost 5, with 12 bases in between. CDR3 in DNA: TGTGCCAGCAGTGCCGGGACCGTGGAGACCCAGTACTTC. Its protein is CASSAGTVETQYF.

This clonotype was counted between two and nine times. CDR3 in amino acids: CASSPTQGGTEAFF. CDR3 nucleotides: TGTGCCAGCAGTCCAACACAGGGGGGCACTGAAGCTTTCTTT. The V gene is TRBV12-3 or TRBV12-4, the J gene TRBJ1-1, with 8 bases that match TRBD1. This CDR3 spans 14 amino acids. V lost 5 bases to trimming and J lost 4 bases; unmatched junction nucleotides: 6.

The chain has TRBV2 and TRBJ2-3; 8 bases are shared with TRBD1. Germline loops: CDR1 SNHLY, CDR2 FYNNEI. The CDR3 totals 17 residues. Losses at the gene ends were 6 bases for V and 3 bases for J; bases not matched to a gene: 14. In nucleotides, the CDR3 is TGTGCCAGCAGATCCCGGGACAGGCGGGGTGGTACAGATACGCAGTATTTT. It specifies CASRSRDRRGGTDTQYF.

This clonotype was found a few times. The chain employs TRBV18 and TRBJ1-2, with 12 bases fitting TRBD1. The germline V gene encodes CDR1 KGHSH and CDR2 LQKENI. CDR3 size: 16 residues. Germline trimming cut 4 bases from V and 5 bases from J; bases unmatched to any gene: 8. CDR3 nucleotide sequence: TGTGCCAGCTCACAACCGGGACAGGGGGCGCTTTATGGCTACACCTTC. It specifies CASSQPGQGALYGYTF.

The chain couples TRBV6-6 to TRBJ2-5; D is perhaps TRBD2 (5 bases). The CDR3 covers 15 residues. Germline V gene lookup returns CDR1 MNHNY and CDR2 SVGAGI (reference sequence). Trimming took 2 bases from V and 5 from J, leaving 15 bases between them. CDR3 loop: CASSYNALAGETQYF. CDR3 nucleotide sequence: TGTGCCAGCAGTTACAATGCGCTAGCCGGGGAGACCCAGTACTTC.

This clonotype was counted only a few times. The chain has TRBV18 and TRBJ2-7; TRBD1 matches at 8 bases. Germline V gives CDR1 KGHSH, CDR2 LQKENI. The CDR3 has 15 residues. The J segment lost 2 bases and the V segment lost 1 base, leaving 4 bases of the junction unmatched. The DNA for the CDR3 is TGTGCCAGCTCACCACAAGGACAGGGCCCCTACGAGCAGTACTTC. Translating it yields CASSPQGQGPYEQYF.